The clone carrying this TCR beta chain showed up many times. V lost 4 bases and J 11 bases, leaving 18 bases between the germline ends. This CDR3 region has 13 residues. CDR1 and CDR2 from the germline V gene are SGHDT and YYEEEE. The library targeted TCRbeta and was prepared with unique molecular identifiers. Via MiXCR, TCRdb re-called the PCR reads, giving one row per CDR3 protein. Among fewer than 550,000 distinct CDR3 sequences listed, approximately 11% were seen once. The data derive from a study of T-cell reconstitution after alpha-beta-depleted transplantation in children. The sample was PBMCs from the stem cell graft donor, taken from the stem cell graft. The origin of this receptor is a human donor who donated a stem cell graft to a child with acute myeloid leukemia. This rearrangement joins TRBV5-6 to TRBJ1-1; perhaps TRBD1 as D (5 bases). CDR3 residues: CASSPKRGGSAFF. The DNA for the CDR3 is TGTGCCAGCAGCCCCAAGAGGGGTGGGTCGGCTTTCTTT.